Below, 30 T cell receptor beta chains from the same sample are listed, as sequenced in a study of graft-versus-host responses after intestinal transplantation. Profiled with immunoSEQ multiplex PCR; TCRdb holds only in-frame clones, not every one. The data show some 110,000 clones, with about 92% seen just once and approximately 1.2% held by the top ten. These receptors have no known antigen. This material consisted of unstimulated CD8+ T cells sorted from spleen or lymph node cells, taken before transplant. Receptor source: a human donor who was the organ donor for an intestinal transplant.

The rearrangement joins TRBV27 to TRBJ1-2; a weak D match, TRBD1 (5 bases). There are 13 residues in the CDR3. The V end lost 3 bases, the J end lost 4 bases, and 9 bases lay between the germline ends. Germline V gene data show CDR1 as MNHEY and CDR2 as SMNVEV (reference sequence). The CDR3 here is CASSLGVSYGYTF. The CDR3 DNA is TGTGCCAGCAGTTTGGGGGTGAGCTATGGCTACACCTTC.

This chain connects TRBV29-1 to TRBJ2-7; no clear D. CDR1 and CDR2 from the germline V gene are SQVTM and ANQGSEA. The V end lost 5 bases, the J end lost 0 bases, and 8 bases lay between the germline ends. The CDR3 loop spans 12 amino acids. The CDR3 sequence is CSVQEDSYEQYF. DNA for the CDR3: TGCAGCGTTCAGGAAGACTCCTACGAGCAGTACTTC.

The genes are TRBV30 and TRBJ1-1; 7 nucleotides align to TRBD1. This CDR3 region has 11 residues. With V trimmed by 2 bases and J by 8 bases, 2 bases remained unmatched. Germline CDR1 is GTSNPN and CDR2 is SVGIG (reference sequence). The DNA for the CDR3 is TGTGCCTGGAGTAGGGGGCCGGAAGCTTTCTTT. Its translation is CAWSRGPEAFF.

J is TRBJ2-5 and V is TRBV29-1, with D perhaps TRBD1 or TRBD2 (5 bases each). V lost 1 base and J 9 bases, leaving 12 bases between the germline ends. CDR3 length equals 12 residues. CDR1 is SQVTM, CDR2 ANQGSEA, per germline. The CDR3 sequence is CSVEVGELAQYF. For the CDR3, the DNA is TGCAGCGTTGAAGTGGGGGAGCTGGCCCAGTACTTC. Full variable domain (outside the CDR3, taken from reference TRBV29-1 and TRBJ2-5): SAVISQKPSRDICQRGTSLTIQCQVDSQVTMMFWYRQQPGQSLTLIATANQGSEATYESGFVIDKFPISRPNLTFSTLTVSNMSPEDSSIYLCSVEVGELAQYFGPGTRLLVL.

The rearrangement links TRBV11-2 to TRBJ2-5, with 7 bases matching TRBD2. Germline assignment: CDR1 SGHAT and CDR2 FQNNGV. V trimming: 1 base; J trimming: 5 bases; junction bases outside the gene matches: 1. This CDR3 is 13 amino acids long. The CDR3 coding sequence is TGTGCCAGCAGCTTAGTGGGGGGGGAGACCCAGTACTTC. Translated: CASSLVGGETQYF.

This rearrangement joins TRBV15 to TRBJ2-1; D may correspond to TRBD1 or TRBD2 (5 bases each). Trimming cost V 0 bases and J 10 bases, with 19 bases left between them. Per germline, CDR1 LNHNV and CDR2 YYDKDF (reference sequence). This CDR3 has 16 residues. CDR3 sequence (DNA): TGTGCCACCAGCAGAGATCGGGACCCCACTTCGGGGGAGCAGTTCTTC. Its protein product is CATSRDRDPTSGEQFF.

A word on this clone: At one of its ends the junction is not consistent with the germline gene, which may arise from a read error. The rearrangement joins TRBV15 to TRBJ2-3, with a possible D match to TRBD2 (5 bases). Germline CDR1 and CDR2: LNHNV and YYDKDF (reference sequence). CDR3 length equals 16 residues. The CDR3 DNA reads as TGTGCCGCCAGCAGCCTCGATCTGTCGCGGGCAGATACGCAGTATTTT. As protein: CAASSLDLSRADTQYF.

The chain links TRBV2 to TRBJ1-2, with 8 bases matching TRBD1. Germline trimming cut 6 bases from V and 0 bases from J; bases unmatched to any gene: 3. The CDR3 has 14 residues. Germline values: CDR1 SNHLY, CDR2 FYNNEI. The CDR3: CASSGTGTNYGYTF. CDR3 bases: TGTGCCAGCAGCGGGACAGGAACTAACTATGGCTACACCTTC.

The rearrangement links TRBV30 to TRBJ2-5; a possible D gene is TRBD2 (6 bases). The length of the CDR3 is 12 residues. Trimming pared 8 bases from V and 5 bases from J, leaving 15 bases between. Per germline, CDR1 GTSNPN and CDR2 SVGIG (reference sequence). The chain's CDR3 is CAGGTGLETQYF. CDR3 coding DNA: TGTGCCGGGGGGACCGGTCTGGAGACCCAGTACTTC.

J is TRBJ2-5 and V is TRBV2; 10 nucleotides match TRBD2. The CDR3 totals 18 residues. Germline V lookup: CDR1 SNHLY, CDR2 FYNNEI. Germline trimming cut 2 bases from V and 2 bases from J; bases unmatched to any gene: 11. The CDR3 DNA reads as TGTGCCAGCAGTGAACTAGCGGGAGAAGACGCCTTACAAGAGACCCAGTACTTC. It codes for CASSELAGEDALQETQYF.

In DNA, the CDR3 is TGTGCCAGCAGCTTTAATGGAGCTGGTGAGCAGTACTTC. Its protein product is CASSFNGAGEQYF. V gene TRBV5-5 combines with J gene TRBJ2-7, with no clear D. Trimming left V 2 bases short and J 7 bases short, with 13 bases between. The CDR3 has 13 amino acids. The germline V gene encodes CDR1 SGHKS and CDR2 YYEKEE (reference sequence). Full variable domain (outside the CDR3, taken from reference TRBV5-5 and TRBJ2-7): DAGVTQSPTHLIKTRGQQVTLRCSPISGHKSVSWYQQVLGQGPQFIFQYYEKEERGRGNFPDRFSARQFPNYSSELNVNALLLGDSALYLCASSFNGAGEQYFGPGTRLTVT.

The V call is TRBV4-3, the J call TRBJ2-5; TRBD2 matches 8 bases. From germline, CDR1 is LGHNA and CDR2 YSLEER. This CDR3 contains 17 residues. V lost 0 bases, J lost 1 base, and 7 bases stayed unmatched. CDR3 coding DNA: TGCGCCAGCAGCCAAGATCTTACTAGCGGCCTCCAAGAGACCCAGTACTTC. Translating it yields CASSQDLTSGLQETQYF.

The count of this clone is one. The chain employs TRBV19 and TRBJ1-1; D is possibly TRBD1 (5 bases). The ends were cut back, 0 bases at V and 3 bases at J, with 11 bases in the middle. There are 15 residues in the CDR3. Germline V CDR1 and CDR2: LNHDA, SQIVND (reference sequence). This CDR3 reads CASSIDRGKDTEAFF. For the CDR3, the DNA is TGTGCCAGTAGTATAGATCGGGGCAAAGACACTGAAGCTTTCTTT.

Comments on this clone: This sample also contains other DNA sequences that code for the same CDR3. CDR3 sequence reads: CASSIGGNNEQFF. CDR3 sequence (DNA): TGTGCCAGTAGTATCGGCGGAAACAATGAGCAGTTCTTC. This chain uses TRBV19 with TRBJ2-1; D gene unclear. The CDR3 spans 13 residues. Germline V CDR1 and CDR2: LNHDA, SQIVND (reference sequence). Trimming shortened V by 3 bases and J by 5 bases, and 8 bases separated the two germline ends.

This clone was seen only a few times. The chain uses TRBV4-3 and TRBJ1-1, with TRBD1 as a possible D gene (6 bases). There are 13 residues in the CDR3. Trimming removed 0 bases at V and 8 bases at J, with 10 bases between. Germline CDR1 and CDR2: LGHNA and YSLEER. The CDR3 spells CASSQDGDREAFF. The DNA of the CDR3 is TGCGCCAGCAGCCAAGATGGAGACAGGGAAGCTTTCTTT.

V gene TRBV19 combines with J gene TRBJ2-7; D remains unclear. The V gene lost 3 bases and the J gene lost 3 bases, with 9 bases spanning the gap. The CDR3 runs 13 residues. Per germline, CDR1 LNHDA and CDR2 SQIVND (reference sequence). Written as DNA, the CDR3 is TGTGCCAGTAGTATCTTCTTACACTACGAGCAGTACTTC. Translating it yields CASSIFLHYEQYF.

The V gene is TRBV6-5, the J gene TRBJ2-7, with D possibly being TRBD1 or TRBD2 (5 bases each). The length of the CDR3 is 14 residues. V was shortened by 5 bases and J by 2 bases, with 13 bases between the two germline ends. Germline CDR1 and CDR2: MNHEY and SVGAGI. The chain's CDR3 is CASSLRDQPYEQYF. The CDR3 region has the DNA TGTGCCAGCAGTCTCCGGGACCAGCCCTACGAGCAGTACTTC.

This sequence joins TRBV19 and TRBJ2-7, with 14 bases fitting TRBD2. V shed 10 bases, J shed 6 bases, and the junction held 11 bases outside the gene matches. CDR3 size: 15 residues. Germline CDR1 and CDR2: LNHDA and SQIVND (reference sequence). The CDR3 nucleotides read TGTGCCACCAGCGGGGGGACTAGCGGGAGTCTCGAGCAGTACTTC. Its protein product is CATSGGTSGSLEQYF.

This clone was seen only once. Here the CDR3 reads CAWSEQGGWTDTQYF. The CDR3 coding sequence is TGTGCCTGGAGTGAACAGGGGGGCTGGACAGATACGCAGTATTTT. The V gene is TRBV30, the J gene TRBJ2-3, with 8 bases fitting TRBD1. V gave up 1 base and J gave up 3 bases; unmatched junction bases: 6. Germline values: CDR1 GTSNPN, CDR2 SVGIG (reference sequence). This CDR3 region has 15 residues. The whole variable domain, filled in from reference TRBV30 and TRBJ2-3, reads SQTIHQWPATLVQPVGSPLSLECTVEGTSNPNLYWYRQAAGRGLQLLFYSVGIGQISSEVPQNLSASRPQDRQFILSSKKLLLSDSGFYLCAWSEQGGWTDTQYFGPGTRLTVL.

The rearrangement links TRBV4-1 to TRBJ2-7; 10 positions agree with TRBD2. V was clipped by 1 base and J by 3 bases; unmatched bases: 3. Germline lookup yields CDR1 MGHRA and CDR2 YSYEKL. The CDR3 extends over 15 amino acids. In DNA, the CDR3 is TGCGCCAGCAGCCAAGCGGCTAGCGGGAGCTACGAGCAGTACTTC. Translating gives CASSQAASGSYEQYF.

The V call is TRBV11-2, the J call TRBJ2-1; D uncertain. Trimming pared 3 bases from V and 3 bases from J, leaving 6 bases between. CDR1 and CDR2 (germline): SGHAT, FQNNGV. The CDR3 has 13 residues. CDR3 in DNA: TGTGCCAGCAGCTTGATCGGCTACAATGAGCAGTTCTTC. Its protein is CASSLIGYNEQFF.

This chain links TRBV28 with TRBJ2-2, with D maybe TRBD1 (6 bases). The length of the CDR3 is 13 residues. Trimming took 5 bases from V and 7 from J, leaving 11 bases between them. Looked up from germline, CDR1 is MDHEN and CDR2 is SYDVKM. The DNA for the CDR3 is TGTGCCAGCAGTCTAGGGGGAATCGGGGAGCTGTTTTTT. Translated: CASSLGGIGELFF.

This clone has a single count. The chain carries TRBV5-1 and TRBJ1-1, with D tentatively TRBD1 (5 bases). The germline CDR1 and CDR2 sequences are SGHRS and YFSETQ. V was shortened by 0 bases and J by 5 bases, with 20 bases between the two germline ends. This CDR3 contains 17 residues. In DNA, the CDR3 is TGCGCCAGCAGCTTGGGGGGGTCTACAGGCATGGTTACTGAAGCTTTCTTT. As protein: CASSLGGSTGMVTEAFF.

V gene TRBV25-1 combines with J gene TRBJ2-1; D not certain. With 2 bases removed from V and 8 bases from J, the gap between germline ends came to 7 bases. Germline CDR1 is MGHDK and CDR2 is SYGVNS. The CDR3 is made up of 12 amino acids. The CDR3 DNA follows: TGTGCCAGCAGTGAAGCTATCCATGAGCAGTTCTTC. Residues: CASSEAIHEQFF.

The J gene is TRBJ2-4, the V gene TRBV7-2; weak D call: TRBD2 (7 bases). The germline gives CDR1 SGHTA, CDR2 FQGNSA. V lost 0 bases, J lost 0 bases, and 15 bases lay in between. The CDR3 has 18 amino acids. The CDR3 nucleotides read TGTGCCAGCAGCTTAGCGTGGGGAGGGGGGATAGCCAAAAACATTCAGTACTTC. It translates to CASSLAWGGGIAKNIQYF.

The chain carries TRBV4-1 and TRBJ2-1; 9 positions agree with TRBD2. CDR3 size: 15 residues. Germline-derived CDR1 and CDR2 are MGHRA and YSYEKL. Losses at the gene ends were 1 base for V and 2 bases for J; bases not matched to a gene: 0. CDR3 amino acids: CASSQGLAAYNEQFF. CDR3 coding DNA: TGCGCCAGCAGCCAAGGACTAGCGGCCTACAATGAGCAGTTCTTC.

The V call is TRBV9, the J call TRBJ1-2; D might be TRBD1 (6 bases). The CDR3 length is 12 residues. V shed 4 bases and J shed 6 bases, with 10 bases lying between them. Germline V gene data show CDR1 as SGDLS and CDR2 as YYNGEE. CDR3 in amino acids: CASSTWTDGYTF. CDR3 nucleotide sequence: TGTGCCAGCAGCACCTGGACAGATGGCTACACCTTC.

This chain uses TRBV10-3 with TRBJ2-4, with 14 positions matching TRBD2. The ends lost 2 bases at V and 5 bases at J; junction bases unmatched: 11. CDR1 is ENHRY, CDR2 SYGVKD, per germline. The CDR3 spans 19 residues. The CDR3 loop is CAISEKGLAGVGSENIQYF. The CDR3 DNA is TGTGCCATCAGTGAGAAGGGACTAGCGGGAGTTGGTTCCGAAAACATTCAGTACTTC.

The V and J genes are TRBV5-4 and TRBJ2-3, with 7 bases that match TRBD2. The CDR3 extends over 15 amino acids. With 2 bases clipped from V and 5 bases from J, the junction kept 8 bases outside the gene matches. Germline loops: CDR1 SGHNT, CDR2 YYREEE (reference sequence). In DNA, the CDR3 is TGTGCCAGCAGCTTACGGCGGGAGCGAGTAGATACGCAGTATTTT. Encoded protein: CASSLRRERVDTQYF.

This chain joins TRBV30 and TRBJ2-1; 7 bases align to TRBD2. The CDR3 runs 16 residues. The V segment lost 0 bases and the J segment 1 base; nucleotides outside the gene matches: 6. Germline V gives CDR1 GTSNPN, CDR2 SVGIG (reference sequence). DNA of the CDR3: TGTGCCTGGAGTGTAGCAGCGGGAACTTCCTACAATGAGCAGTTCTTC. Protein product: CAWSVAAGTSYNEQFF.